A single sample is the source of the 22 T cell receptor beta chains below, sequenced in a study of T-cell reconstitution after alpha-beta-depleted transplantation in children. The authors prepared the TCRbeta library with unique molecular identifiers. From the PCR reads, TCRdb called clonotypes with MiXCR, one entry per CDR3 protein. Here the sample spans about 27,000 distinct CDR3 sequences, roughly 6.3% being singletons. The sample in question was PBMCs, mostly from graft donor cells, obtained 180 days after TCRalphabeta/CD19-depleted stem cell transplant. The source is a male patient aged 10-17 years who had a stem cell transplant for acute myeloid leukemia, so the T cells may come from the graft donor.

This clonotype has a count of ten or more. The rearrangement uses TRBV2 and TRBJ2-7, with D unclear. Germline V gene data show CDR1 as SNHLY and CDR2 as FYNNEI. V was pared by 6 bases and J by 3 bases, with 12 bases between. This CDR3 is 13 amino acids long. DNA of the CDR3: TGTGCCAGCAGAGAAAACAGCTACTACGAGCAGTACGTC. Translated: CASRENSYYEQYV.

In this sample, this clonotype turned up many times. V usage is TRBV6-5 and J usage is TRBJ1-6; 9 nucleotides align to TRBD1. The germline gives CDR1 MNHEY, CDR2 SVGAGI. The CDR3 is made up of 18 amino acids. V was clipped by 0 bases and J by 10 bases; unmatched bases: 13. The CDR3 loop reads CASSYSPSGQGGGSPLHF. CDR3 sequence (DNA): TGTGCCAGCAGTTACTCACCCTCGGGACAGGGAGGTGGATCACCCCTCCACTTT.

This clonotype came up many times. This CDR3 reads CASSLIGGANYGYTF. The CDR3 DNA is TGTGCCAGCAGCTTAATAGGGGGGGCTAACTATGGCTACACCTTC. The V and J genes are TRBV7-2 and TRBJ1-2, with TRBD1 as a possible D gene (6 bases). Germline-derived CDR1 and CDR2 are SGHTA and FQGNSA. The V gene lost 2 bases and the J gene lost 0 bases, with 10 bases spanning the gap. The CDR3 sequence is 15 residues long.

This clonotype was picked up many times. The chain uses TRBV5-4 and TRBJ2-1; TRBD1 or TRBD2 may be the D gene (7 bases each). CDR3 length equals 17 residues. The V end lost 3 bases, the J end lost 2 bases, and 18 bases lay between the germline ends. Germline loops: CDR1 SGHNT, CDR2 YYREEE (reference sequence). The CDR3 region is CASSSKGAGVTYNEQFF. CDR3 nucleotide sequence: TGTGCCAGCAGCTCCAAGGGGGCGGGGGTTACCTACAATGAGCAGTTCTTC.

In its sample, this clonotype was seen many times. J is TRBJ2-1 and V is TRBV28; a weak D match, TRBD2 (5 bases). Germline CDR1 and CDR2: MDHEN and SYDVKM. The V gene lost 6 bases and the J gene lost 0 bases, with 12 bases spanning the gap. The CDR3 has 15 residues. The CDR3 DNA reads TGTGCCAGCAGGGGCAACGAGGGCTCCTACAATGAGCAGTTCTTC. This translates into CASRGNEGSYNEQFF.

This clonotype was seen ten or more times. The J gene is TRBJ1-3, the V gene TRBV24-1, with D hard to call. CDR1 KGHDR and CDR2 SFDVKD come from the germline V gene. V lost 2 bases, J lost 0 bases, and 7 bases lay in between. CDR3 size: 15 residues. This chain's CDR3 is CATSDWTSSGNTIYF. The CDR3 DNA reads as TGTGCCACCAGTGATTGGACCTCCTCTGGAAACACCATATATTTT.

This clonotype was observed many times. This chain connects TRBV3-1 to TRBJ2-7; D possibly corresponds to TRBD1 (6 bases). V lost 5 bases and J lost 3, with 14 bases in between. From germline, CDR1 is LGHDT and CDR2 YNNKEL (reference sequence). The CDR3 extends over 14 amino acids. The CDR3 here is CASSLHLTGYEQYF. The CDR3 DNA sequence: TGTGCCAGCAGCTTACACTTGACAGGCTACGAGCAGTACTTC.

Ten or more counts support this clonotype. The V and J genes are TRBV3-1 and TRBJ2-1; D unclear. Germline assignment: CDR1 LGHDT and CDR2 YNNKEL (reference sequence). Trimming cost V 0 bases and J 9 bases, with 12 bases left between them. The CDR3 is 14 amino acids. Written as DNA, the CDR3 is TGTGCCAGCAGCCAAGATTGGTTACTATCTGAGCAGTTCTTC. This gives the protein CASSQDWLLSEQFF.

This clonotype appeared many times. The chain uses TRBV3-1 and TRBJ1-5, with 9 bases lining up with TRBD1. The germline CDR1 and CDR2 sequences are LGHDT and YNNKEL (reference sequence). V dropped 5 bases and J dropped 0; count of bases not matched to a gene: 8. The CDR3 extends over 17 amino acids. CDR3 nucleotides: TGTGCCAGCAGCTCGGGACAGGGAAAGTATAGCAATCAGCCCCAGCATTTT. Amino acids: CASSSGQGKYSNQPQHF.

The table lists this clonotype with many counts. The rearrangement joins TRBV3-1 to TRBJ2-5, with TRBD2 as a possible D gene (6 bases). The V end was cut by 1 base, the J end by 2 bases, with 11 bases between. The V gene's germline CDR1 is LGHDT and CDR2 YNNKEL (reference sequence). The CDR3 length is 15 residues. CDR3 sequence reads: CASSQVRRGQETQYF. CDR3 in DNA: TGTGCCAGCAGCCAAGTTCGGCGGGGTCAAGAGACCCAGTACTTC.

This clonotype has at least ten counts. The chain employs TRBV5-1 and TRBJ2-7; D call uncertain. V shed 0 bases and J shed 0 bases, with 13 bases lying between them. CDR3 length: 16 amino acids. Germline CDR1 SGHRS, CDR2 YFSETQ. The CDR3 nucleotides are TGCGCCAGCAGCTTGGGGGCTCCGATGAGCTCCTACGAGCAGTACTTC. Translation gives CASSLGAPMSSYEQYF.

This clonotype was counted at least ten times. CDR3 in DNA: TGTGCCACTCACGGACTAGCGGGCAATGAGCAGTTCTTC. Encoded protein: CATHGLAGNEQFF. The chain carries TRBV28 and TRBJ2-1; 11 bases map to TRBD2. Germline lookup yields CDR1 MDHEN and CDR2 SYDVKM. V gave up 10 bases and J gave up 6 bases; unmatched junction bases: 5. This CDR3 region has 13 residues.

At least ten counts were recorded for this clonotype. This chain connects TRBV7-2 to TRBJ2-1, with a weak D call TRBD2 (5 bases). V gave up 6 bases and J gave up 1 base, with 13 bases separating them. The CDR3 spans 15 residues. Germline lookup yields CDR1 SGHTA and CDR2 FQGNSA. The CDR3 DNA is TGTGCCAGCAGTGTTATTAGCGTATCCTACAATGAGCAGTTCTTC. Translation gives CASSVISVSYNEQFF. The full variable domain, its missing parts supplied by reference TRBV7-2 and TRBJ2-1, is GAGVSQSPSNKVTEKGKDVELRCDPISGHTALYWYRQSLGQGLEFLIYFQGNSAPDKSGLPSDRFSAERTGGSVSTLTIQRTQQEDSAVYLCASSVISVSYNEQFFGPGTRLTVL.

This clonotype was picked up many times. The chain uses TRBV20-1 and TRBJ2-2; no firm D call. The length of the CDR3 is 16 residues. From germline, CDR1 is DFQATT and CDR2 SNEGSKA (reference sequence). V was shortened by 2 bases and J by 6 bases, with 19 bases between the two germline ends. CDR3 coding DNA: TGCAGTGCTAGAACCACCCAGGTCCCAGGATCCGGGGAGCTGTTTTTT. Encoded protein: CSARTTQVPGSGELFF.

This clonotype was counted many times. The J gene is TRBJ1-1, the V gene TRBV6-6; maybe TRBD1 (5 bases). This CDR3 region has 13 residues. Germline CDR1 is MNHNY and CDR2 is SVGAGI (reference sequence). The V gene lost 7 bases and the J gene lost 0 bases, with 9 bases spanning the gap. As DNA, the CDR3 is TGTGCCAGCAACCGGGACTTGAACACTGAAGCTTTCTTT. Its translation is CASNRDLNTEAFF.

This clonotype was detected many times. The V gene is TRBV5-1, the J gene TRBJ2-2, with 15 positions matching TRBD2. The ends lost 2 bases at V and 3 bases at J; junction bases unmatched: 5. Per germline, CDR1 SGHRS and CDR2 YFSETQ. CDR3 size: 18 residues. In DNA form, the CDR3 reads TGCGCCAGCAGCTTAGGACTAGCGGGAGGGCCGTACACCGGGGAGCTGTTTTTT. Its protein is CASSLGLAGGPYTGELFF. The complete variable domain, with remaining parts taken from reference TRBV5-1 and TRBJ2-2, reads KAGVTQTPRYLIKTRGQQVTLSCSPISGHRSVSWYQQTPGQGLQFLFEYFSETQRNKGNFPGRFSGRQFSNSRSEMNVSTLELGDSALYLCASSLGLAGGPYTGELFFGEGSRLTVL.

This clonotype was found many times. This chain connects TRBV5-5 to TRBJ2-3, with TRBD2 matching over 9 bases. Trimming at V came to 2 bases and at J to 3 bases, leaving 7 bases not matched to a gene. Germline assignment: CDR1 SGHKS and CDR2 YYEKEE (reference sequence). CDR3 length equals 16 residues. For the CDR3, the DNA is TGTGCCAGCAGCTTCGGCGGGAGGGCCATTACAGATACGCAGTATTTT. Its translation is CASSFGGRAITDTQYF.

This clonotype was picked up a small number of times. One end of the junction does not line up with germline, which may come from a read error. The chain carries TRBV7-7 and TRBJ2-7; no clear D. This CDR3 region has 14 residues. Germline loops: CDR1 SSHAT, CDR2 FNYEAQ (reference sequence). Here the CDR3 reads CASSLTLSSYEQYF. CDR3 DNA sequence: TGTGCTAGCAGCTTAACGCTGAGCTCCTACGAGCAGTACTTC.

This clonotype appeared many times. V is TRBV20-1 and J is TRBJ2-3; possibly TRBD2 for D (7 bases). The germline V gene encodes CDR1 DFQATT and CDR2 SNEGSKA (reference sequence). V gave up 6 bases and J gave up 3 bases, with 22 bases separating them. There are 16 residues in the CDR3. The CDR3 reads CSADVGAGVWTDTQYF. CDR3 coding DNA: TGCAGTGCGGATGTGGGGGCGGGAGTGTGGACAGATACGCAGTATTTT.

Many counts were recorded for this clonotype. The chain recombines TRBV27 with TRBJ2-3, with 9 bases fitting TRBD2. Trimming took 3 bases from V and 1 from J; bases not matched to a gene: 5. Germline CDR1 is MNHEY and CDR2 is SMNVEV (reference sequence). The CDR3 covers 16 residues. The chain's CDR3 is CASSLGSGGRTDTQYF. CDR3 DNA sequence: TGTGCCAGCAGTTTGGGTAGCGGGGGCCGCACAGATACGCAGTATTTT.

This clonotype was recorded at least ten times. The J gene is TRBJ2-7, the V gene TRBV7-2; 8 bases agree with TRBD1. The V gene end was trimmed by 6 bases and the J gene end by 5 bases; junction bases not matched to a gene: 9. The germline V gene encodes CDR1 SGHTA and CDR2 FQGNSA. The CDR3 covers 14 residues. The CDR3 DNA reads TGTGCCAGCAGTTTGGACAGGGTTGGCAACGAGCAGTACTTC. Encoded protein: CASSLDRVGNEQYF.

The table lists this clonotype with many counts. The V call is TRBV10-3, the J call TRBJ2-7; possibly TRBD2 for D (6 bases). The CDR3 spans 12 residues. V was cut by 9 bases and J by 3 bases, with 12 bases left in between. Germline V gene data show CDR1 as ENHRY and CDR2 as SYGVKD. The CDR3 DNA sequence: TGTGCCATGCGGGACCAGGACTACGAGCAGTACTTC. This gives the protein CAMRDQDYEQYF.